This T cell receptor (beta chain) was sequenced during a study of T cell responses to AZD1222 COVID-19 vaccine (dated by TCRdb to the early 2020s). Concerning the study at large: AZD1222 recipients with second doses at about 4 weeks or about 12 weeks were pooled, because spike-specific TCR depth and breadth did not differ between schedules. TCR sequencing covered fewer than 250 trial participants: 200 to 220 given two doses of AZD1222 and 26 given two doses of MenACWY control vaccine. Trial participants were enrolled by age into subgroups of 18-55, 56-69 and 70-plus years, and around 150, 28 and 57 TCR-sequenced participants, respectively, were included in these subgroups. Results the study describes overall, beyond this receptor: Spike-specific TCR breadth and depth rose significantly after two AZD1222 doses compared with day 0 and with MenACWY recipients. Participants were mostly white British and included more females than males, and it was suggested by the authors that clonal diversity may have been underestimated. In the small 56-69-year group, the increase in depth fell short of significance, most likely because of low power. Nearly half of unique spike-specific TCRs reportedly recognized epitopes outside regions mutated in the B.1.351 and B.1.1.7 variants. Because no day 14 peak-response samples were available, repertoires were characterized only after the peak T cell response. Conclusions about previously exposed vaccinees are limited because only a handful of AZD1222 recipients were SARS-CoV-2 seropositive at baseline. Vaccine-associated CD4 TCRs spanned the whole spike protein, with dominant responses in regions 160-218 and 743-854.

About this clone itself: Its antigen is still unknown. No clone much larger than this one lies a single base away; base qualities are absent.

The CDR3 regions of human TCRbeta chains were analyzed by immunosequencing. The authors' pipeline ran thus. TCRs in the repertoires were matched against a reference library of SARS-CoV-2-specific TCRs that had been generated with the MIRA antigen-specificity platform. Breadth was defined as the fraction of unique TCRs that were SARS-CoV-2-associated, and depth was defined as the fraction of total T cells that were SARS-CoV-2-associated. Using the MIRA data, each spike-specific TCR was mapped to the spike region that the TCR reacts to and placed in a CD4 or CD8 class. Log10-transformed breadth and depth values were compared by one-way ANOVA with Sidak's multiple comparisons tests. What TCRdb holds here is the immuneACCESS table cut down to in-frame rearrangements. Part of the clones is not present; checked against another copy, under half of the missing clones reflect an unresolved V gene, and the others are unexplained. Clone size and the V and J calls come from that table; the DNA yielded D and trimming. The sample data list over 100,000 clones, and around 89% of these were observed just once. The ten top clones hold roughly 3.5% of the sample.

The label giving this sample's time point can be read as: baseline before first vaccination. Vaccinee samples were obtained from the UK trials COV001 and COV002, which included a single-blind randomized controlled phase 2/3 trial of AZD1222 (ChAdOx1 nCoV-19) in healthy adults. For TCRbeta chain sequencing, PBMC samples were collected from trial participants at day 0 and at day 28 after the second dose. Taken from cysteine to phenylalanine, the CDR3 has 15 residues. Only CDR3 DNA is held: 45 bases, read in frame from base 1. The germline ends are 7 bases apart after V is trimmed by 1 base and J by 0 bases. Taken from the germline V gene (reference sequence), the CDR1 and CDR2 loops are LGHDT and YNNKEL.

The receptor comes from an adult in good health. The sample here was peripheral blood, taken on day 0 of AZD1222 vaccination. In this chain, TRBV3-1 (or the pseudogene TRBV3-2) is recombined with TRBJ1-3, with TRBD1 as a weak D call on 5 bases. The nucleotide sequence is given as TGTGCCAGCAGCCAAGGGGGCCTCTCTGGAAACACCATATATTTT. It encodes CASSQGGLSGNTIYF.